A selection of T cell receptor beta chains follows, all from one sample in a study of T cells after yellow fever vaccination. TCRdb called the 5' RACE reads again in MiXCR, with one record for every CDR3 protein. The sample contains about 130,000 distinct CDR3 sequences, roughly 6.7% of which appear only once. The material sequenced was CD4+ T cells sorted from PBMCs, taken 9 to 10 days after the first yellow fever vaccination. These receptors all stem from a man aged 18 to 29 who received the YFV17D yellow fever vaccine. Each CDR3 is given with its conserved first and last residue. D genes are given only for firm matches. Rows give clone size only sometimes, using once, few, many, or a class for an expanded clone.

length,V,J,D,size,DNA,CDR3
16,TRBV2,TRBJ2-1,TRBD2,many,TGTGCCAGCAGAGAGGTAGCGGGGACTTACTACAATGAGCAGTTCTTC,CASREVAGTYYNEQFF
15,TRBV5-1,TRBJ2-5,-,many,TGCGCCAGCAGCTGGTGGAGGGGAGGACAAGAGACCCAGTACTTC,CASSWWRGGQETQYF
15,TRBV4-2,TRBJ2-3,-,many,TGTGCCAGCAGCCGCGAACAGAGGGACACAGATACGCAGTATTTT,CASSREQRDTDTQYF
14,TRBV10-3,TRBJ1-4,TRBD1,many,TGTGCCATCAGTCCGGGACAGGGTAATGAAAAACTGTTTTTT,CAISPGQGNEKLFF
14,TRBV20-1,TRBJ1-4,-,many,TGCAGTGCTAGAGCGCGGGGGGCGGGAGAAAAACTGTTTTTT,CSARARGAGEKLFF
15,TRBV7-3,TRBJ2-1,TRBD2,many,TGTGCCAGCAGCTTAATGGGCGGGGGGGGAAATGAGCAGTTCTTC,CASSLMGGGGNEQFF
18,TRBV6-5,TRBJ1-2,TRBD1,many,TGTGCCAGCAGTTACTCAGGGACAGGGGGCATTCGAGGCTATGGCTACACCTTC,CASSYSGTGGIRGYGYTF
18,TRBV4-3,TRBJ2-3,-,-,TGCGCCAGCAGCCCCACCCCGGGTTGGCACTCGAGCACAGATACGCAGTATTTT,CASSPTPGWHSSTDTQYF
13,TRBV12-3/TRBV12-4,TRBJ1-3,-,many,TGTGCCAGCAGGGCCTATTCTGGAAACACCATATATTTT,CASRAYSGNTIYF
13,TRBV6-2/TRBV6-3,TRBJ1-2,-,few,TGTGCCAGCAGTGGGACTCCTGAGGATGGCTACACCTTC,CASSGTPEDGYTF
17,TRBV5-1,TRBJ2-3,TRBD2,many,TGCGCCAGCAGCTTGGCCCTCTCGGGGGGGCGGGAGGATACGCAGTATTTT,CASSLALSGGREDTQYF
14,TRBV12-3/TRBV12-4,TRBJ1-6,-,-,TGTGCCAGCACTCAGAACTCCTATAATTCACCCCTCCACTTT,CASTQNSYNSPLHF
13,TRBV6-1,TRBJ2-1,TRBD1,many,TGTGCCAGCCCGGGACAGTACACCAATGAGCAGTTCTTC,CASPGQYTNEQFF
14,TRBV18,TRBJ1-5,TRBD1,few,TGTGCCAGCTCACCGAGGGACAGTATGCAGCCCCAGCATTTT,CASSPRDSMQPQHF
15,TRBV5-8,TRBJ1-5,-,-,TGTGCCAGCAGCCCAGGACAGCATAGCAATCAGCCCCAGCATTTT,CASSPGQHSNQPQHF
15,TRBV5-6,TRBJ2-7,TRBD1,many,TGTGCCAGCAGCTTTCTCCAGGGGGCTAGCCACGAGCAGTACTTC,CASSFLQGASHEQYF